Listed below are T cell receptor beta chains from one sample, sequenced in a study of OX40 agonist ivuxolimab in advanced cancers. Clones were read by immunoSEQ multiplex PCR, and TCRdb kept only the in-frame ones, dropping some. Of roughly 20,000 clones listed, about 84% are singletons. Sequenced material: CD4+ or CD8+ T cells sorted from blood, taken in a trial of the OX40 agonist ivuxolimab. Receptors originate from an adult with an advanced solid tumor such as melanoma, head and neck, liver or kidney cancer. Both conserved end residues are part of each CDR3. The D gene is left open where the match is weak. Rows may omit the clone size; those that give it use once, few, many or a size class.

V,D,J,size,DNA,CDR3
TRBV5-4,.,TRBJ2-1,.,TGTGCCAGCAGTCGATTAAACCCAGATTTTTGGAATGAGCAGTTCTTC,CASSRLNPDFWNEQFF
TRBV5-1,.,TRBJ2-7,.,TGCGCCAGCAACCCCTTGAGGGGTGGCTACGAGCAGTACTTC,CASNPLRGGYEQYF
TRBV4-1,.,TRBJ2-7,.,TGCGCCAGCAGCCAAGACCGGGGACCAATGTACGAGCAGTACTTC,CASSQDRGPMYEQYF
TRBV4-2,TRBD1,TRBJ1-5,.,TGTGCCAGCAGCCAAGAGACAGGGTGGGCTCAGCCCCAGCATTTT,CASSQETGWAQPQHF
TRBV7-6,TRBD1,TRBJ2-7,.,TGTGCCAGCAGCAGGGACAGGAGCTCCTACGAGCAGTACTTC,CASSRDRSSYEQYF
TRBV5-4,TRBD1,TRBJ2-2,.,TGTGCCAGCAGCTTGGCTGTCGGACAGGGACGGGACACCGGGGAGCTGTTTTTT,CASSLAVGQGRDTGELFF
TRBV6-7,.,TRBJ2-7,.,TGTGCCAGCAGTTACTTGGGACATACCTACGAGCAGTACTTC,CASSYLGHTYEQYF
TRBV4-1,.,TRBJ2-5,once,TGCGCCAGCTCTCAGGGGGGGCAGAAAGAGACCCAGTACTTC,CASSQGGQKETQYF
TRBV19,.,TRBJ2-6,.,TGTGCCAGTAGGCCGAGCTCTGGGGCCAACGTCCTGACTTTC,CASRPSSGANVLTF
TRBV16,TRBD1,TRBJ1-4,.,TGTGCCAGCAGCCTATCGTTACGGACAGGGGTTAATGAAAAACTGTTTTTT,CASSLSLRTGVNEKLFF
TRBV19,.,TRBJ1-6,few,TGTGCCAGTAGTGCATTATATAATTCACCCCTCCACTTT,CASSALYNSPLHF
TRBV25-1,.,TRBJ1-4,.,TGTGCCAGCAGTGAATTCGGGGATAATGAAAAACTGTTTTTT,CASSEFGDNEKLFF
TRBV9,.,TRBJ2-5,once,TGTGCCAGCAGCGTAGAGCCCGAACAAGAGACCCAGTACTTC,CASSVEPEQETQYF
TRBV6-4,TRBD2,TRBJ2-3,.,TGTGCCAGCATAAGATTAGCGGGAGGCACAGATACGCAGTATTTT,CASIRLAGGTDTQYF
TRBV15,.,TRBJ1-1,once,TGTGCCACCAGCAGTGGTGGGTACACTGAAGCTTTCTTT,CATSSGGYTEAFF
TRBV27,.,TRBJ1-5,.,TGTGCCAGCCACCCAGTGGCGGACGGCAATCAGCCCCAGCATTTT,CASHPVADGNQPQHF
TRBV4-2,TRBD1,TRBJ2-5,.,TGTGCCAGCAGCCATTACCCCGGACAGGGGGTTCAAGAGACCCAGTACTTC,CASSHYPGQGVQETQYF
TRBV10-3,.,TRBJ2-1,.,TGTGCCATCAGTCGACAGGACTCCTACAATGAGCAGTTCTTC,CAISRQDSYNEQFF
TRBV4-1,.,TRBJ2-1,.,TGCGCCAGCAGCCAAGATACGGAATCAGGGGCCTACAATGAGCAGTTCTTC,CASSQDTESGAYNEQFF
TRBV23-1,.,TRBJ2-1,.,TGCGCCAGCCGACGACGGAAAATCTACAATGAGCAGTTCTTC,CASRRRKIYNEQFF
TRBV4-1,TRBD1,TRBJ2-2,.,TGCGCCAGCAGCCACCCTATGGACAGGCCGCTGCCTAACACCGGGGAGCTGTTTTTT,CASSHPMDRPLPNTGELFF
TRBV10-1,TRBD1,TRBJ2-2,.,TGCGCCAGCACAGACAGGGTCGAAGGGGAGCTGTTTTTT,CASTDRVEGELFF
TRBV27,TRBD1,TRBJ2-7,once,TGTGCCAGCAGTCCCTCCCCCGACAGGGATTACTACGAGCAGTACTTC,CASSPSPDRDYYEQYF
TRBV5-1,.,TRBJ1-1,.,TGCGCCAGCAGCTTGGGGGGTGGAGGCACTGAAGCTTTCTTT,CASSLGGGGTEAFF
TRBV4-1,.,TRBJ2-7,few,TGCGCCAGCAGCCTTTTTAGTCCGACAGCGCTGGGTCCCTCCTACGAGCAGTACTTC,CASSLFSPTALGPSYEQYF
TRBV11-2,.,TRBJ1-2,.,TGTGCCAGCAGCTCACACCGTCTGTTAAAACGGAGGGCCAGGGGCTACACCTTC,CASSSHRLLKRRARGYTF
TRBV5-6,.,TRBJ2-2,.,TGTGCCAGCAGCTTTCGAGTCCGGGGAGGTAACACCGGGGAGCTGTTTTTT,CASSFRVRGGNTGELFF
TRBV27,.,TRBJ1-1,.,TGTGCCAGCAGCCGAGCCTACAACACTGAAGCTTTCTTT,CASSRAYNTEAFF
TRBV27,.,TRBJ2-3,.,TGTGCCAGCAGTTTATGGGGCAACCCAGATACGCAGTATTTT,CASSLWGNPDTQYF
TRBV27,TRBD1,TRBJ2-7,few,TGTGCCAGCAGTAGGAACACAGGGGCACCCTACGAGCAGTACTTC,CASSRNTGAPYEQYF
TRBV4-1,.,TRBJ1-2,.,TGCGCCAGCAGCCAAGAGTCCTCTCGGACTTACTATGGCTACACCTTC,CASSQESSRTYYGYTF
TRBV7-6,.,TRBJ2-7,.,TGTGCCAGCAGCAGCCTCCAGGGGAGCTCCACCTACGAGCAGTACTTC,CASSSLQGSSTYEQYF
TRBV9,.,TRBJ1-6,few,TGTGCCAGCAGCGCCAGTGGTAATTCACCCCTCCACTTT,CASSASGNSPLHF
TRBV14,.,TRBJ2-7,once,TGTGCCAGCAGCCAAGGGCCGTTGGTGGGCTCCTACGAGCAGTACTTC,CASSQGPLVGSYEQYF
TRBV28,.,TRBJ2-7,.,TGTGCCAGCAGCCCATCGGGGGCGGGCGAGCAGTACTTC,CASSPSGAGEQYF
TRBV5-6,TRBD1,TRBJ1-1,few,TGTGCCAGCAGCTCGTGGACAGGGAGAATGGGGAACACTGAAGCTTTCTTT,CASSSWTGRMGNTEAFF
TRBV5-6,TRBD1,TRBJ1-2,.,TGTGCCAGCAGAACCTACTGGGACAGCGGCTATGGCTACACCTTC,CASRTYWDSGYGYTF
TRBV7-2,TRBD1,TRBJ1-5,.,TGTGCCAGCAGCCTTAGACAGGGATTAATTCAGCCCCAGCATTTT,CASSLRQGLIQPQHF
TRBV4-1,.,TRBJ2-3,.,TGCGCCAGCAGCCAAGATCCTCAAGTATTCTCAGATACGCAGTATTTT,CASSQDPQVFSDTQYF
TRBV11-2,TRBD1,TRBJ2-7,.,TGTGCCAGCAGAATACAGGGGATGGCCTACGAGCAGTACTTC,CASRIQGMAYEQYF
TRBV7-9,TRBD1,TRBJ2-5,.,TGTGCCAGCGGGACAGGGGGGGGGCGGAACCAAGAGACCCAGTACTTC,CASGTGGGRNQETQYF
TRBV5-1,.,TRBJ2-5,.,TGCGCCAGCAGCTTGAGACAGCTCCCACAAGAGACCCAGTACTTC,CASSLRQLPQETQYF
TRBV19,TRBD1,TRBJ2-2,.,TGTGCCAGACGGGACAGGGTAAGGTTGGCCGGGGAGCTGTTTTTT,CARRDRVRLAGELFF